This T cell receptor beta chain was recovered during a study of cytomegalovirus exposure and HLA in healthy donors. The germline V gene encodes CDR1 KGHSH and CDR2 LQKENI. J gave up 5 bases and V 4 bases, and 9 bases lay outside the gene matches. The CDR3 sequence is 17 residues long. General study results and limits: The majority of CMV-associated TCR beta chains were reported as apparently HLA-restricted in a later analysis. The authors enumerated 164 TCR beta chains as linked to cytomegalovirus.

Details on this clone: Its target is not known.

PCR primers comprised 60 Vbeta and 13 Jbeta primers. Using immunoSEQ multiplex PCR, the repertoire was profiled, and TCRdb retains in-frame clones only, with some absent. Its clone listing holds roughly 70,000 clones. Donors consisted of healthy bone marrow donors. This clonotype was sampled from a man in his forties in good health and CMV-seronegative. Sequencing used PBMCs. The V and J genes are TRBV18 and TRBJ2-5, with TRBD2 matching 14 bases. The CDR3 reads CASSHGTSGGPGETQYF. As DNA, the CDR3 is TGTGCCAGCTCACACGGGACTAGCGGGGGTCCGGGGGAGACCCAGTACTTC. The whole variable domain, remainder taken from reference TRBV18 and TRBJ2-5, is NAGVMQNPRHLVRRRGQEARLRCSPMKGHSHVYWYRQLPEEGLKFMVYLQKENIIDESGMPKERFSAEFPKEGPSILRIQQVVRGDSAAYFCASSHGTSGGPGETQYFGPGTRLLVL.